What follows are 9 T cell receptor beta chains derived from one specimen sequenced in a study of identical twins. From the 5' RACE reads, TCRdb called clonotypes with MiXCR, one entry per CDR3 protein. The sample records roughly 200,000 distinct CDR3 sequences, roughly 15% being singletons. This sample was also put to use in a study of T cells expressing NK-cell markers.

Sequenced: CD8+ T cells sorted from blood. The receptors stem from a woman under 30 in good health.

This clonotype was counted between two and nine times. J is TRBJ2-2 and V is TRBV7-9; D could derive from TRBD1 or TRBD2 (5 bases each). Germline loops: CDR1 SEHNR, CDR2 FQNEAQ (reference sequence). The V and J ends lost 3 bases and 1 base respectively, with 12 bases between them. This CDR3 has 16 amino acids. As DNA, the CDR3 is TGTGCCAGCAGCTTCCTCGGGACGGGGAACACCGGGGAGCTGTTTTTT. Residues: CASSFLGTGNTGELFF. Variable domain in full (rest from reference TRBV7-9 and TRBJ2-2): DTGVSQNPRHKITKRGQNVTFRCDPISEHNRLYWYRQTLGQGPEFLTYFQNEAQLEKSRLLSDRFSAERPKGSFSTLEIQRTEQGDSAMYLCASSFLGTGNTGELFFGEGSRLTVL.

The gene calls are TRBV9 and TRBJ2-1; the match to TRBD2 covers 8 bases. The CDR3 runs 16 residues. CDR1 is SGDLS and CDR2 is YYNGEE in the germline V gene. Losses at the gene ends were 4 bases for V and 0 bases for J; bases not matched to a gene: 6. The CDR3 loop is CASSLQGLVSYNEQFF. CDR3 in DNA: TGTGCCAGCAGCTTGCAGGGACTAGTCTCCTACAATGAGCAGTTCTTC.

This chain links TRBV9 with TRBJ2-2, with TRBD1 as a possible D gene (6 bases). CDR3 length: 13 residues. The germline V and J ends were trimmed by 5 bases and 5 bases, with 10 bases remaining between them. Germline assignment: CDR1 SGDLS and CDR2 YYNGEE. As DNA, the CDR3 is TGTGCCAGCAGGCCGACAGGAACCGGGGAGCTGTTTTTT. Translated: CASRPTGTGELFF.

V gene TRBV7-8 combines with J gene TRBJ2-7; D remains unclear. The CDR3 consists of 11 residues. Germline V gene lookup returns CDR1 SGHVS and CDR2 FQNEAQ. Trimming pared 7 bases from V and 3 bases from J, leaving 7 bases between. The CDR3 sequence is CASNNNYEQYF. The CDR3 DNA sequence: TGTGCCAGCAACAACAACTACGAGCAGTACTTC.

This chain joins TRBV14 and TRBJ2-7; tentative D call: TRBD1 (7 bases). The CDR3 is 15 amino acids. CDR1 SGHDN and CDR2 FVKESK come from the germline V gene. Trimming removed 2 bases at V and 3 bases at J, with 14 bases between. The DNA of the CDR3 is TGTGCCAGCAGCCAATATTCGGGGGACAGCTACGAGCAGTACTTC. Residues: CASSQYSGDSYEQYF.

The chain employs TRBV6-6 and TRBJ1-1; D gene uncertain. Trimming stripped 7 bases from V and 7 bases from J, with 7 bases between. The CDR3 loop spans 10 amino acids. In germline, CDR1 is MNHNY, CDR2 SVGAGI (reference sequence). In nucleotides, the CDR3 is TGTGCCAGCATGGGAGGTGAAGCTTTCTTT. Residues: CASMGGEAFF.

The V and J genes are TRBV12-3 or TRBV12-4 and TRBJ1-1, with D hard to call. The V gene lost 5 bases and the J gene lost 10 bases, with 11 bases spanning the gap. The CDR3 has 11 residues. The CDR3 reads CASSADGRAFF. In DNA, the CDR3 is TGTGCCAGCAGTGCGGACGGGAGAGCTTTCTTT.

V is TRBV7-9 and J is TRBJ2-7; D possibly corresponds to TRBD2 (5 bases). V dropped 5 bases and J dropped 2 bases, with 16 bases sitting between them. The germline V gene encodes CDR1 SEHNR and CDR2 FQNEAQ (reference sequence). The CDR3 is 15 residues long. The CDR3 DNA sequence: TGTGCCAGCAGCACCATCCGCGGGCTGACCTACGAGCAGTACTTC. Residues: CASSTIRGLTYEQYF.

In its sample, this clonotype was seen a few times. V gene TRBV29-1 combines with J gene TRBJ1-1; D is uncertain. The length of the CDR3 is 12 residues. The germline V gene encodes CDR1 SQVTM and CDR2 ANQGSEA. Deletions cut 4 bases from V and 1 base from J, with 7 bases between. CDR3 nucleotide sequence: TGCAGCGTTGCACCTTGGAACACTGAAGCTTTCTTT. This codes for CSVAPWNTEAFF.